The clone carrying this T cell receptor beta chain was seen a single time. These data are taken from a study of OX40 agonist ivuxolimab in advanced cancers. Only in-frame clones appear in the TCRdb table, and some are missing; sequencing was by immunoSEQ multiplex PCR. The table includes 74,000 or so clones, 90% detected once. V was pared by 5 bases and J by 6 bases, with 8 bases of the junction left unmatched. CDR1 MGHRA and CDR2 YSYEKL come from the germline V gene. This CDR3 contains 14 residues. The sequence was obtained from an adult with an advanced solid tumor such as melanoma, head and neck, liver or kidney cancer. The V gene is TRBV4-1, the J gene TRBJ2-7; 9 nucleotides agree with TRBD1. Sequenced here: CD4+ or CD8+ T cells sorted from blood, sampled in a trial of the OX40 agonist ivuxolimab. CDR3 bases: TGCGCCAGCAGCACCGGGACAGGGTTGACCGAGCAGTACTTC. This gives the protein CASSTGTGLTEQYF.